The present entry profiles one TCR beta chain with its context. Per the study methods: Reference gene primer amplification gave estimated nucleated cell counts. Assay used: immunoSEQ multiplex PCR; TCRdb lists only in-frame clones, some missing. The DNA was the basis for D and trimming; V, J and clone size are from that table. The sample carries roughly 300,000 clones, over 75% recorded once. This sample stems from a study of blood T cell repertoires in COVID-19. Overall study context: The origin of the acute and convalescent COVID-19 samples was the United States, Italy and Spain. The analysed material was cDNA or gDNA that came from T cells, B-cell-depleted T cells, or PBMCs.

CDR3 size: 15 residues. V lost 4 bases and J lost 4; bases outside the gene matches: 7. The germline V gene encodes CDR1 KGHSH and CDR2 LQKENI. This chain joins TRBV18 and TRBJ2-1, with 7 positions matching TRBD2. The TCR originated in a human donor in a cohort sampled during active COVID-19. Sequencing input: peripheral blood. DNA of the CDR3: TGTGCCAGCTCACGGCGGGAGCTAGTATACAATGAGCAGTTCTTC. The encoded protein is CASSRRELVYNEQFF.